The 30 T cell receptor beta chains below all came from one sample that was sequenced in a study of T cell responses to AZD1222 COVID-19 vaccine. Measured with immunoSEQ multiplex PCR; TCRdb has only the in-frame clones, and not every one. The sample holds some 150,000 clones, around 90% seen once. Sequenced material: peripheral blood, taken on day 0 of AZD1222 vaccination. These receptor sequences come from an adult in good health.

The chain links TRBV11-3 to TRBJ2-1, with a tentative D call TRBD2 (5 bases). The CDR3 totals 14 residues. Germline V lookup: CDR1 SGHNT, CDR2 YENEEA. Trimming shortened V by 3 bases and J by 8 bases, and 14 bases separated the two germline ends. Written as DNA, the CDR3 is TGTGCCAGCAGCTTTGGAGCTAGCTTCGATGAGCAGTTCTTC. Encoded protein: CASSFGASFDEQFF.

The chain joins TRBV7-2 to TRBJ1-2, with D maybe TRBD1 (5 bases). V was trimmed by 6 bases and J by 3 bases, leaving 23 bases between them. The germline V gene encodes CDR1 SGHTA and CDR2 FQGNSA. The CDR3 spans 17 residues. In nucleotides, the CDR3 is TGTGCCAGCAGACTGCAAACTGGGGTGGGCAGGGACTATGGCTACACCTTC. It codes for CASRLQTGVGRDYGYTF. The entire variable domain, with the rest obtained from reference TRBV7-2 and TRBJ1-2, is as follows: GAGVSQSPSNKVTEKGKDVELRCDPISGHTALYWYRQSLGQGLEFLIYFQGNSAPDKSGLPSDRFSAERTGGSVSTLTIQRTQQEDSAVYLCASRLQTGVGRDYGYTFGSGTRLTVV.

The chain links TRBV28 to TRBJ1-5; a weak D match, TRBD1 (5 bases). Germline CDR1 MDHEN, CDR2 SYDVKM. The CDR3 length is 16 residues. V lost 3 bases, J lost 0 bases, and 12 bases lay in between. In nucleotides, the CDR3 is TGTGCCAGCAGTTTGGGGACGGAGTATAGCAATCAGCCCCAGCATTTT. Its translation: CASSLGTEYSNQPQHF.

This sequence joins TRBV30 and TRBJ2-1; 15 bases agree with TRBD2. V dropped 4 bases and J dropped 7; count of bases not matched to a gene: 5. The CDR3 covers 15 residues. Per germline, CDR1 GTSNPN and CDR2 SVGIG (reference sequence). The CDR3 DNA reads TGTGCCTGGAACGCCGGGACTAGCGGGAGGAATGAGCAGTTCTTC. Translated: CAWNAGTSGRNEQFF.

This chain uses TRBV4-1 with TRBJ1-4; TRBD1 aligns across 11 bases. The CDR3 is made up of 15 amino acids. V trimming: 3 bases; J trimming: 7 bases; junction bases outside the gene matches: 4. Germline CDR1 and CDR2: MGHRA and YSYEKL. CDR3: CASSQPGTGGEKLFF. DNA of the CDR3: TGCGCCAGCAGCCAGCCCGGGACAGGGGGTGAAAAACTGTTTTTT.

This chain joins TRBV7-6 and TRBJ1-6; weak D call: TRBD1 (6 bases). The CDR3 sequence is 16 residues long. Looked up from germline, CDR1 is SGHVS and CDR2 is FNYEAQ. V lost 3 bases and J lost 5, with 14 bases in between. In DNA form, the CDR3 reads TGTGCCAGCAGCTTGGCGCCCAGGGGCGATAATTCACCCCTCCACTTT. It encodes CASSLAPRGDNSPLHF.

Regarding this clone: Additional DNA sequences in this sample encode the identical CDR3. V and J are TRBV24-1 and TRBJ2-2, with D tentatively TRBD2 (6 bases). CDR1 is KGHDR and CDR2 is SFDVKD in the germline V gene. The CDR3 is 14 amino acids. Between the trimmed V and J ends, which lost 1 base and 5 bases, there was a span of 7 bases. Here the CDR3 reads CATSDFGGTGELFF. Here the CDR3 DNA reads TGTGCCACCAGTGATTTTGGGGGGACCGGGGAGCTGTTTTTT.

This clone was counted a single time. The V gene is TRBV14, the J gene TRBJ2-1; 14 positions match TRBD2. V lost 4 bases, J lost 7 bases, and 6 bases stayed unmatched. CDR3 length equals 16 residues. The germline CDR1 and CDR2 sequences are SGHDN and FVKESK. This CDR3 reads CASSPGLAGGKNEQFF. CDR3 DNA: TGTGCCAGCAGCCCCGGACTAGCGGGAGGCAAAAATGAGCAGTTCTTC.

V and J are TRBV30 and TRBJ2-1; D is ambiguous. V shed 3 bases and J shed 0 bases, with 9 bases lying between them. The CDR3 loop spans 14 amino acids. Looked up from germline, CDR1 is GTSNPN and CDR2 is SVGIG (reference sequence). DNA for the CDR3: TGTGCCTGGAGGACTCATAGCTCCTACAATGAGCAGTTCTTC. Its protein is CAWRTHSSYNEQFF. Complete variable domain (other parts from reference TRBV30 and TRBJ2-1): SQTIHQWPATLVQPVGSPLSLECTVEGTSNPNLYWYRQAAGRGLQLLFYSVGIGQISSEVPQNLSASRPQDRQFILSSKKLLLSDSGFYLCAWRTHSSYNEQFFGPGTRLTVL.

The rearrangement uses TRBV5-6 and TRBJ2-5; D may be TRBD2 (7 bases). The CDR3 runs 14 residues. Trimming shortened V by 4 bases and J by 7 bases, and 17 bases separated the two germline ends. Germline CDR1 and CDR2: SGHDT and YYEEEE. The CDR3 sequence is CASSQLRGGGTQYF. CDR3 bases: TGTGCCAGCAGCCAACTAAGGGGGGGCGGGACCCAGTACTTC. Based on the CDR3 plus reference TRBV5-6 and TRBJ2-5, the full variable domain is DAGVTQSPTHLIKTRGQQVTLRCSPKSGHDTVSWYQQALGQGPQFIFQYYEEEERQRGNFPDRFSGHQFPNYSSELNVNALLLGDSALYLCASSQLRGGGTQYFGPGTRLLVL.

The chain employs TRBV7-8 and TRBJ2-3; 7 nucleotides match TRBD1. This CDR3 comprises 15 residues. V was pared by 5 bases and J by 0 bases, with 5 bases of the junction left unmatched. Germline assignment: CDR1 SGHVS and CDR2 FQNEAQ. As DNA, the CDR3 is TGTGCCAGCAGCCAGACAGGGATGAGCACAGATACGCAGTATTTT. It encodes CASSQTGMSTDTQYF.

The chain employs TRBV28 and TRBJ2-7, with 8 positions matching TRBD1. Germline V gene data show CDR1 as MDHEN and CDR2 as SYDVKM. This CDR3 region has 16 residues. Trimming cost V 6 bases and J 1 base; bases outside gene matches: 11. CDR3 in amino acids: CASSPWGGQGSYEQYF. The CDR3 bases are TGTGCCAGCAGCCCCTGGGGCGGACAGGGATCCTACGAGCAGTACTTC.

The chain couples TRBV28 to TRBJ1-2; a weak D match, TRBD1 (6 bases). Germline CDR1 MDHEN, CDR2 SYDVKM. The CDR3 loop spans 16 amino acids. Deletions cut 2 bases from V and 4 bases from J, with 17 bases between. The CDR3 loop reads CASSLGYGDISYGYTF. The CDR3 coding sequence is TGTGCCAGCAGTTTAGGATACGGGGACATTAGCTATGGCTACACCTTC.

The rearrangement uses TRBV3-1 (or the pseudogene TRBV3-2) and TRBJ2-1; D ambiguous. Trimming shortened V by 3 bases and J by 2 bases, and 17 bases separated the two germline ends. In germline, CDR1 is LGHDT, CDR2 YNNKEL (reference sequence). This CDR3 has 17 residues. CDR3 sequence: CASSQAFWLSTYNEQFF. Here the CDR3 DNA reads TGTGCCAGCAGCCAGGCATTCTGGCTATCAACCTACAATGAGCAGTTCTTC.

V gene TRBV4-3 combines with J gene TRBJ1-1, with a possible D match to TRBD1 (5 bases). Germline V gives CDR1 LGHNA, CDR2 YSLEER. V lost 0 bases and J lost 4, with 15 bases in between. CDR3 length: 16 amino acids. CDR3 in amino acids: CASSQDYAVGGTEAFF. CDR3 nucleotides: TGCGCCAGCAGCCAAGATTATGCGGTTGGGGGCACTGAAGCTTTCTTT.

V gene TRBV3-1 (or the pseudogene TRBV3-2) combines with J gene TRBJ1-6, with D hard to call. The CDR3 totals 15 residues. Germline CDR1 LGHDT, CDR2 YNNKEL (reference sequence). V was trimmed by 1 base and J by 0 bases, leaving 4 bases between them. DNA of the CDR3: TGTGCCAGCAGCCAAGGGAGCTCCTATAATTCACCCCTCCACTTT. Its translation is CASSQGSSYNSPLHF.

J is TRBJ1-5 and V is TRBV28, with D possibly matching TRBD1 (5 bases). Germline V CDR1 and CDR2: MDHEN, SYDVKM. Trimming shortened V by 3 bases and J by 6 bases, and 12 bases separated the two germline ends. This CDR3 spans 14 amino acids. The CDR3 DNA reads TGTGCCAGCAGTTTGGAGGGGTCGGGTCAGCCCCAGCATTTT. Protein: CASSLEGSGQPQHF. Full variable domain (outside the CDR3, taken from reference TRBV28 and TRBJ1-5): DVKVTQSSRYLVKRTGEKVFLECVQDMDHENMFWYRQDPGLGLRLIYFSYDVKMKEKGDIPEGYSVSREKKERFSLILESASTNQTSMYLCASSLEGSGQPQHFGDGTRLSIL.

The V call is TRBV5-5, the J call TRBJ1-4, with TRBD1 matching over 8 bases. Germline trimming cut 2 bases from V and 7 bases from J; bases unmatched to any gene: 4. The CDR3 has 14 residues. CDR1 is SGHKS and CDR2 is YYEKEE in the germline V gene (reference sequence). CDR3 region: CASSFGQGSEKLFF. Written as DNA, the CDR3 is TGTGCCAGCAGCTTCGGACAGGGAAGTGAAAAACTGTTTTTT.

This chain uses TRBV4-3 with TRBJ2-1, with D possibly being TRBD2 (6 bases). The germline V and J ends were trimmed by 4 bases and 5 bases, with 15 bases remaining between them. The CDR3 covers 15 residues. CDR1 is LGHNA, CDR2 YSLEER, per germline. The CDR3 sequence is CASSPRGSLDNEQFF. The CDR3 DNA is TGCGCCAGCAGCCCACGGGGGAGCTTAGACAATGAGCAGTTCTTC.

The chain employs TRBV7-6 and TRBJ1-4; 7 bases match TRBD1. V gave up 5 bases and J gave up 8 bases; unmatched junction bases: 11. Per germline, CDR1 SGHVS and CDR2 FNYEAQ. The CDR3 length is 15 residues. The CDR3 region is CASSPRQGPGEKLFF. CDR3 in DNA: TGTGCCAGCAGCCCTCGACAGGGTCCGGGGGAAAAACTGTTTTTT.

This rearrangement joins TRBV30 to TRBJ1-2, with D unresolved. Germline CDR1 reads GTSNPN; CDR2 reads SVGIG (reference sequence). The length of the CDR3 is 14 residues. V lost 0 bases, J lost 3 bases, and 11 bases lay in between. The CDR3 loop reads CAWSVPPPHYGYTF. CDR3 sequence (DNA): TGTGCCTGGAGTGTACCCCCGCCCCACTATGGCTACACCTTC.

The genes are TRBV6-2 or TRBV6-3 and TRBJ2-7, with a possible D match to TRBD2 (6 bases). Germline lookup yields CDR1 MNHEY and CDR2 SVGEGT. This CDR3 is 13 amino acids long. The germline V and J ends were trimmed by 7 bases and 5 bases, with 15 bases remaining between them. The CDR3 sequence is CASNPHGGNEQYF. CDR3 in DNA: TGTGCCAGCAACCCCCACGGAGGGAACGAGCAGTACTTC.

V is TRBV7-6 and J is TRBJ2-1; 7 nucleotides align to TRBD2. The CDR3 is 16 amino acids. With 1 base clipped from V and 4 bases from J, the junction kept 7 bases outside the gene matches. Germline-derived CDR1 and CDR2 are SGHVS and FNYEAQ. For the CDR3, the DNA is TGTGCCAGCAGCTTAGTGGGGGGGAGGGCGTACAATGAGCAGTTCTTC. This sequence encodes CASSLVGGRAYNEQFF.

CDR3 DNA sequence: TGTGCCAGCAGCCCCAATAGAAGGACAGGGTTCAATCAGCCCCAGCATTTT. As protein: CASSPNRRTGFNQPQHF. The chain recombines TRBV6-2 or TRBV6-3 with TRBJ1-5, with 8 positions matching TRBD1. J lost 3 bases, V lost 6 bases, and 13 bases had no gene match. From germline, CDR1 is MNHEY and CDR2 SVGEGT. The CDR3 consists of 17 residues.

The rearrangement uses TRBV20-1 and TRBJ2-5; D unclear. CDR1 is DFQATT and CDR2 is SNEGSKA in the germline V gene (reference sequence). CDR3 length equals 10 residues. The CDR3 DNA reads TGCTCGGTCCCCCCTGAGACCCAGTACTTC. Amino acid sequence: CSVPPETQYF.

This chain joins TRBV6-2 or TRBV6-3 and TRBJ2-1; D is perhaps TRBD1 or TRBD2 (5 bases each). Germline V lookup: CDR1 MNHEY, CDR2 SVGEGT. This CDR3 spans 16 amino acids. The V gene lost 4 bases and the J gene lost 5 bases, with 18 bases spanning the gap. CDR3 in DNA: TGTGCCAGCAGTTCCCCGCAACTAGTGGGGGACAATGAGCAGTTCTTC. As protein: CASSSPQLVGDNEQFF.

This chain joins TRBV28 and TRBJ2-5; D is unresolved. V was clipped by 2 bases and J by 3 bases, with 4 bases between them. The CDR3 consists of 12 residues. CDR1 is MDHEN and CDR2 is SYDVKM in the germline V gene. CDR3 amino acids: CASSLAKETQYF. The CDR3 coding sequence is TGTGCCAGCAGTTTAGCTAAAGAGACCCAGTACTTC.

The chain recombines TRBV28 with TRBJ2-5; D unclear. Between the trimmed V and J ends, which lost 3 bases and 4 bases, there was a span of 6 bases. This CDR3 region has 12 residues. Germline CDR1 and CDR2: MDHEN and SYDVKM. The CDR3 DNA is TGTGCCAGCAGTTTGATCGGAGAGACCCAGTACTTC. Protein sequence: CASSLIGETQYF.

This chain connects TRBV7-9 to TRBJ2-5; no definite D call. Germline V CDR1 and CDR2: SEHNR, FQNEAQ (reference sequence). The CDR3 is made up of 15 amino acids. V dropped 5 bases and J dropped 3 bases, with 16 bases sitting between them. DNA of the CDR3: TGTGCCAGCAGCCTCAGCGATGGCTGGAAAGAGACCCAGTACTTC. Protein sequence: CASSLSDGWKETQYF.

To note about this clone: At the DNA level, this CDR3 is encoded by other sequences in the same sample as well. This sequence joins TRBV5-4 and TRBJ2-2; the D is unclear. Germline loops: CDR1 SGHNT, CDR2 YYREEE (reference sequence). The CDR3 contains 13 residues. V was cut by 2 bases and J by 1 base, with 3 bases left in between. The CDR3 DNA follows: TGTGCCAGCAGCTTACAGAACACCGGGGAGCTGTTTTTT. Its protein product is CASSLQNTGELFF.